These 14 T cell receptor beta chains share one sample of origin, sequenced in a study of tumor-infiltrating lymphocytes in primary liver carcinoma. Unsorted whole blood served as the source of blood RNA, and germline DNA was extracted as well. With around 500 ng total RNA as template and a constant-region primer, TCR beta cDNA was made. The TCR beta library was amplified through three nested multiplex PCR rounds in a modified ARM-PCR procedure. Use of TRBV1-TRBV30 forward primers with a C-beta reverse primer characterized the first two PCR rounds, which lasted about 10 cycles each. TCRdb re-called the multiplex PCR reads through MiXCR, storing one row per CDR3 protein. The repertoire holds over 250,000 distinct CDR3 sequences, with around three fifths as singletons. Sequencing input: peripheral blood. These receptors were obtained from a woman aged 25-40 years with primary liver carcinoma and hepatitis B virus infection.

As regards this clonotype: A much more abundant neighbour one base away suggests this may be a read error. This chain connects TRBV6-1 to TRBJ1-1; no clear D gene. This CDR3 region has 15 residues. Trimming took 7 bases from V and 0 from J, leaving 15 bases between them. CDR1 and CDR2 from the germline V gene are MNHNS and SASEGT. CDR3 region: CASTRRNSVNTEAFF. Here the CDR3 DNA reads TGTGCCAGCACTCGTAGGAACAGCGTGAACACTGAAGCTTTCTTT.

This clonotype was observed a handful of times. The chain uses TRBV6-1 and TRBJ2-3; no clear D gene. CDR1 is MNHNS, CDR2 SASEGT, per germline. The CDR3 contains 13 residues. Between the trimmed V and J ends, which lost 2 bases and 4 bases, there was a span of 7 bases. This CDR3 is CASSESWADTQYF. The DNA for the CDR3 is TGTGCCAGCAGTGAATCCTGGGCAGATACGCAGTATTTT.

This chain links TRBV30 with TRBJ1-2; D perhaps matches TRBD1 (5 bases). Per the germline V gene, CDR1 is GTSNPN and CDR2 is SVGIG (reference sequence). The V end was cut by 1 base, the J end by 3 bases, with 6 bases between. This CDR3 region has 12 residues. The CDR3 reads CAWSGGDYGYTF. The CDR3 DNA reads as TGTGCCTGGAGTGGGGGGGACTATGGCTACACCTTC.

The chain uses TRBV6-6 and TRBJ2-1; D is unclear. Germline CDR1 is MNHNY and CDR2 is SVGAGI (reference sequence). V gave up 9 bases and J gave up 4 bases, with 7 bases separating them. The CDR3 is made up of 11 amino acids. The CDR3 spells CARTLYNEQFF. CDR3 sequence (DNA): TGTGCCAGGACACTATACAATGAGCAGTTCTTC.

Regarding this clonotype: Because the CDR3 is missing its conserved closing phenylalanine or tryptophan, this is likely a read error. The rearrangement joins TRBV7-8 to TRBJ2-1; 8 bases match TRBD2. The trim removed 5 bases at V and 4 bases at J, leaving 7 bases unmatched. The CDR3 spans 15 residues. The germline V gene has CDR1 SGHVS and CDR2 FQNEAQ. This chain's CDR3 is CASSGGGRPYNEQFI. The CDR3 bases are TGTGCCAGCAGCGGAGGCGGGAGGCCTTACAATGAGCAGTTCATC.

The table lists this clonotype with a few counts. The chain uses TRBV28 and TRBJ2-3; TRBD1 matches at 7 bases. V lost 5 bases to trimming and J lost 9 bases; unmatched junction nucleotides: 11. The CDR3 has 14 residues. Looked up from germline, CDR1 is MDHEN and CDR2 is SYDVKM. Written as DNA, the CDR3 is TGTGCCAGCAGTCCGGGACAGTCTGGGCGAACGCAGTATTTT. Translation: CASSPGQSGRTQYF.

Concerning this clonotype: A junction boundary mismatches the germline segment, possibly from a read error. The chain employs TRBV4-1 and TRBJ2-3; D is undetermined. From germline, CDR1 is MGHRA and CDR2 YSYEKL. There are 13 residues in the CDR3. This CDR3 is CANSLMMTDTRYF. The DNA of the CDR3 is TGCGCCAACAGCCTAATGATGACGGATACGCGGTATTTT.

The sample holds a few counts of this clonotype. The chain couples TRBV2 to TRBJ1-1; D unclear. CDR3 length equals 12 residues. Germline values: CDR1 SNHLY, CDR2 FYNNEI. Trimming cost V 2 bases and J 5 bases, with 6 bases left between them. The CDR3 is CASSEWGTEAFF. The CDR3 nucleotides are TGTGCCAGCAGTGAATGGGGTACTGAAGCTTTCTTT.

This clonotype was observed many times. The V call is TRBV12-3 or TRBV12-4, the J call TRBJ1-4; no clear D. V lost 6 bases and J lost 7, with 12 bases in between. The CDR3 length is 13 residues. CDR3 coding DNA: TGTGCCAGCAGGTTCCGGTGGGGTGAAAAACTGTTTTTT. It translates to CASRFRWGEKLFF.

Points on this clonotype: Since a much larger clone is just one base distant, this may be a read error. The gene calls are TRBV6-5 and TRBJ2-6; possibly TRBD1 for D (5 bases). The V gene's germline CDR1 is MNHEY and CDR2 SVGAGI. This CDR3 region has 15 residues. Written as DNA, the CDR3 is TGTGCCAGCAGTTCGCGATTCGCTGGGGCCGACGTCCTGACTTTC. Its protein product is CASSSRFAGADVLTF.

The chain is built from TRBV11-2 and TRBJ1-6; D may be TRBD1 (6 bases). The CDR3 loop spans 14 amino acids. The V end lost 6 bases, the J end lost 6 bases, and 12 bases lay between the germline ends. The germline CDR1 and CDR2 sequences are SGHAT and FQNNGV. CDR3 sequence (DNA): TGTGCCAGCAGACAGGGTGAGGGTAATTCACCCCTCCACTTT. Its translation: CASRQGEGNSPLHF.

This clonotype was counted many times. The rearrangement uses TRBV4-1 and TRBJ1-1; D remains unclear. The CDR3 spans 12 residues. From germline, CDR1 is MGHRA and CDR2 YSYEKL. V lost 1 base to trimming and J lost 8 bases, with 8 bases between them. In DNA form, the CDR3 reads TGCGCCAGCAGCCAAGGGGCGGTAGAAGCTTTCTTT. This translates into CASSQGAVEAFF.

Notes on this clonotype: Relative to the germline gene, one junction end is altered; a read error may explain this. V is TRBV29-1 and J is TRBJ1-3; D unclear. The V gene's germline CDR1 is SQVTM and CDR2 ANQGSEA. The CDR3 is 17 amino acids. CDR3 sequence (DNA): TGCGGCGTTGAAGATAAGGGCAGTTCCTACTCTGGAAACACCATATATTTT. Protein sequence: CGVEDKGSSYSGNTIYF.

J is TRBJ2-3 and V is TRBV11-2; maybe TRBD1 (6 bases). The germline gives CDR1 SGHAT, CDR2 FQNNGV. Between the trimmed V and J ends, which lost 6 bases and 2 bases, there was a span of 21 bases. The CDR3 is 17 residues long. CDR3 amino acids: CASSRRQELGVTDTQYF. In nucleotides, the CDR3 is TGTGCCAGCAGTCGACGACAGGAGCTAGGGGTCACAGATACGCAGTATTTT.